This T cell receptor (beta chain) was documented in a study of blood T cell repertoires in COVID-19. Study in general: PBMCs, B-cell-depleted T cells, or T cells provided the cDNA or gDNA that made up the material.

Profiling relied on immunoSEQ multiplex PCR, and the TCRdb table lists in-frame clones only, not all of them. The profile shows approximately 400,000 clones, approximately 89% of them singletons. Ages ranged from roughly 18 to 100 years, with residence in around 24 US areas. Exposed participants encountered a COVID-19 case during the 2 weeks preceding study entry. From germline, CDR1 is SGHNT and CDR2 YYREEE (reference sequence). This CDR3 has 15 amino acids. With 9 bases clipped from V and 4 bases from J, the junction kept 11 bases outside the gene matches. This clone appeared once. This receptor was taken from a middle-aged woman who had been exposed to COVID-19. Source material: PBMCs or T cells enriched from blood (not recorded which). The V and J genes are TRBV5-4 and TRBJ1-2; the match to TRBD1 covers 11 bases. Written as DNA, the CDR3 is TGTGCCACCTTAAACAGGGACAGGGGGTTCTATGGCTACACCTTC. Its protein product is CATLNRDRGFYGYTF.